The clone carrying this T cell receptor (beta chain) was found once. The antigen remains unidentified. TCRdb's copy holds only in-frame clones and misses some; the assay was immunoSEQ multiplex PCR. The data contain roughly 120,000 clones, 85% to 90% of them singletons. Time point indicated: week 11, during vaccination. All doses held 300 ug of mutant IDH1 20-mer peptide, with topical imiquimod. These data come from a study of a mutant IDH1 vaccine in newly diagnosed glioma. Study context: Patients underwent eight vaccinations, which took place in weeks 1, 3, 5, 7, 11, 15, 19 and 23. Vaccines were first given 4-6 weeks after radiotherapy alone, or with temozolomide cycles.

This CDR3 comprises 15 residues. J was trimmed by 5 bases and V by 0 bases; bases with no gene match: 4. Germline CDR1 KGHSH, CDR2 LQKENI. The study, taken as a whole, reports: Patients showed vaccine-induced immune responses at a rate of around 93%.

This clonotype was obtained from a woman in her forties or fifties with glioma. This chain joins TRBV18 and TRBJ2-3, with 8 bases that match TRBD2. The material was PBMCs, obtained from a glioma patient whose treatment included an IDH1 peptide vaccine. This CDR3 reads CASSPPSGSEDTQYF. CDR3 coding DNA: TGTGCCAGCTCACCACCGAGCGGGAGTGAAGATACGCAGTATTTT.